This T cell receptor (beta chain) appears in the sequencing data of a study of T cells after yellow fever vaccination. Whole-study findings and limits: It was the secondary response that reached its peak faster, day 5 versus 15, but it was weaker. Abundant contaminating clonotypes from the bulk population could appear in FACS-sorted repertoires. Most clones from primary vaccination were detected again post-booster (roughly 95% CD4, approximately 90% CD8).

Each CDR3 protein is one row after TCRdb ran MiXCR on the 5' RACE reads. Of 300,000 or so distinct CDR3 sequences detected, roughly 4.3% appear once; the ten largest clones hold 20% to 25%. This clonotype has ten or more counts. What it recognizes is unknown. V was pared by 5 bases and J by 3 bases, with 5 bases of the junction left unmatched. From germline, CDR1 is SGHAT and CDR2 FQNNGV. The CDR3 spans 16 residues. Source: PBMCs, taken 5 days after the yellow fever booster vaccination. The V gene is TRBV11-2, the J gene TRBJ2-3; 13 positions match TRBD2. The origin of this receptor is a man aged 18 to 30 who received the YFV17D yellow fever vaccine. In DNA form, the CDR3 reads TGTGCCAGCAGCCCGACTAGCGGGGGGTGGACAGATACGCAGTATTTT. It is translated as CASSPTSGGWTDTQYF. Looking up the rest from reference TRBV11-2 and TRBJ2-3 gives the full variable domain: EAGVAQSPRYKIIEKRQSVAFWCNPISGHATLYWYQQILGQGPKLLIQFQNNGVVDDSQLPKDRFSAERLKGVDSTLKIQPAKLEDSAVYLCASSPTSGGWTDTQYFGPGTRLTVL.